A single sample gave rise to the 9 T cell receptor beta chains below, sequenced in a study of T cells in tumors after PD-1 blockade. Repertoires were generated with immunoSEQ multiplex PCR, while TCRdb's copy carries only in-frame clones and drops some. The sample lists fewer than 40,000 clones, 73% seen once, with almost 40% in the top ten. The source was PBMCs, collected after anti-PD-1 treatment. These receptors originate from a human donor with basal cell carcinoma.

The chain carries TRBV6-6 and TRBJ2-7, with TRBD2 identical over 8 bases. The CDR3 has 15 residues. V lost 6 bases, J lost 2 bases, and 9 bases stayed unmatched. Germline-derived CDR1 and CDR2 are MNHNY and SVGAGI (reference sequence). The CDR3 region has the DNA TGTGCCAGCAGCGGGGGGGGCGGGGGACCCTACGAGCAGTACTTC. Translated: CASSGGGGGPYEQYF.

The chain recombines TRBV4-2 with TRBJ2-7; no firm D call. Germline CDR1 and CDR2: LGHNA and YNFKEQ. Trimming left V 0 bases short and J 4 bases short, with 13 bases between. This CDR3 comprises 15 residues. For the CDR3, the DNA is TGTGCCAGCAGCCAAGATTTATTAGACCCATACGAGCAGTACTTC. Its protein is CASSQDLLDPYEQYF.

The chain couples TRBV5-1 to TRBJ1-6; the D gene is possibly TRBD1 (6 bases). V was cut by 0 bases and J by 8 bases, with 12 bases left in between. This CDR3 has 15 amino acids. Germline-derived CDR1 and CDR2 are SGHRS and YFSETQ. CDR3 region: CASSLEGGSDSPLHF. CDR3 nucleotides: TGCGCCAGCAGCTTGGAGGGGGGGAGCGATTCACCCCTCCACTTT. The variable domain in full, with the rest retrieved from reference TRBV5-1 and TRBJ1-6, is KAGVTQTPRYLIKTRGQQVTLSCSPISGHRSVSWYQQTPGQGLQFLFEYFSETQRNKGNFPGRFSGRQFSNSRSEMNVSTLELGDSALYLCASSLEGGSDSPLHFGNGTRLTVT.

Only one count was recorded for this clone. V gene TRBV3-1 (or the pseudogene TRBV3-2) combines with J gene TRBJ2-1; 13 bases fit TRBD2. The J segment lost 0 bases and the V segment lost 5 bases, leaving 7 bases of the junction unmatched. The germline V gene has CDR1 LGHDT and CDR2 YNNKEL (reference sequence). The CDR3 length is 18 residues. CDR3 nucleotides: TGTGCCAGCAGCGTCGGACTAGCGGGGGTGAGCTCCTACAATGAGCAGTTCTTC. It specifies CASSVGLAGVSSYNEQFF.

The rearrangement joins TRBV11-3 to TRBJ2-7; possible D gene TRBD2, 6 bases. This CDR3 is built from 13 residues. Trimming removed 5 bases at V and 4 bases at J, with 12 bases between. Germline V CDR1 and CDR2: SGHNT, YENEEA. CDR3 protein: CASSGPRGYEQYF. Written as DNA, the CDR3 is TGTGCCAGCAGCGGTCCCCGGGGGTACGAGCAGTACTTC.

The genes are TRBV3-1 (or the pseudogene TRBV3-2) and TRBJ1-5; tentative D call: TRBD1 (5 bases). V was clipped by 0 bases and J by 0 bases, with 12 bases between them. The CDR3 is 17 residues long. Germline CDR1 and CDR2: LGHDT and YNNKEL (reference sequence). The CDR3 sequence: CASSQDNRTYSNQPQHF. The DNA for the CDR3 is TGTGCCAGCAGCCAAGATAATAGGACATATAGCAATCAGCCCCAGCATTTT.

This chain joins TRBV5-1 and TRBJ1-2; 8 nucleotides agree with TRBD1. The germline CDR1 and CDR2 sequences are SGHRS and YFSETQ. J gave up 7 bases and V 5 bases, and 19 bases lay outside the gene matches. This CDR3 has 17 residues. The CDR3 DNA reads as TGCGCCAGCAGTGAAGCCCCCCGCCAGGGGGCGAGGGGTGGCTACACCTTC. Amino acid sequence: CASSEAPRQGARGGYTF.

DNA of the CDR3: TGTGCCAGCAGAACCGGGACGGTAGCAACTAATGAAAAACTGTTTTTT. This translates into CASRTGTVATNEKLFF. This chain links TRBV7-9 with TRBJ1-4; possibly TRBD1 for D (5 bases). Germline CDR1 and CDR2: SEHNR and FQNEAQ (reference sequence). The CDR3 loop spans 16 amino acids. Between the trimmed V and J ends, which lost 6 bases and 0 bases, there was a span of 14 bases.

The chain combines TRBV5-1 with TRBJ2-2; D is possibly TRBD2 (6 bases). Germline CDR1 is SGHRS and CDR2 is YFSETQ. Trimming cost V 1 base and J 7 bases, with 20 bases left between them. The CDR3 spans 17 residues. CDR3 coding DNA: TGCGCCAGCAGCTTGTTTATGGCGGGGTTGACCCGCGGGGAGCTGTTTTTT. Encoded protein: CASSLFMAGLTRGELFF. The complete variable domain, with remaining parts taken from reference TRBV5-1 and TRBJ2-2, reads KAGVTQTPRYLIKTRGQQVTLSCSPISGHRSVSWYQQTPGQGLQFLFEYFSETQRNKGNFPGRFSGRQFSNSRSEMNVSTLELGDSALYLCASSLFMAGLTRGELFFGEGSRLTVL.